A selection of T cell receptor beta chains follows, all from one sample in a study of shared clonotypes between healthy human individuals. Produced via immunoSEQ multiplex PCR; TCRdb's table is partial and in-frame only. The sample lists 2 million to 2.5 million clones, 85% to 95% occurring once. Sequencing input: naive CD4+ T cells from PBMCs. These receptors all come from a man younger than 35 in good health. Some clones in this sample may be carry-over from other donors' samples. CDR3s include the opening cysteine and the closing phenylalanine or tryptophan. D genes are given only for firm matches. Only part of the rows carry a size: once, few, many, or a class if the clone is expanded.

J | D | V | size | DNA | CDR3
TRBJ2-7 | . | TRBV5-1 | . | TGCGCCAGCAGCTTGCAAGGACCCTTCTCCTACGAGCAGTACTTC | CASSLQGPFSYEQYF
TRBJ1-2 | TRBD1 | TRBV30 | once | TGTGCCTGGAGTGGGACAGGGGCAAGCTATGGCTACACCTTC | CAWSGTGASYGYTF
TRBJ1-4 | . | TRBV18 | . | TGTGCCAGCTCACCAAGTCCAAATGAAAAACTGTTTTTT | CASSPSPNEKLFF
TRBJ1-1 | . | TRBV19 | . | TGTGCCAGTAGTGTGGACGGAAGGGGTCTCACTGAAGCTTTCTTT | CASSVDGRGLTEAFF
TRBJ1-5 | . | TRBV27 | . | TGTGCCAGCACTCCCGGGGGCACTCAGCCCCAGCATTTT | CASTPGGTQPQHF
TRBJ1-1 | TRBD1 | TRBV18 | . | TGTGCCAGCTCCCCTTCTCGGACAGGGGGCACTGAAGCTTTCTTT | CASSPSRTGGTEAFF
TRBJ2-1 | TRBD2 | TRBV9 | . | TGTGCCAGCAGCGTAGACCTAGCGGAATACAATGAGCAGTTCTTC | CASSVDLAEYNEQFF
TRBJ2-6 | . | TRBV5-1 | . | TGCGCCAGCAGTCCCCGACACCGCTCTGGGGCCAACGTCCTGACTTTC | CASSPRHRSGANVLTF
TRBJ2-7 | . | TRBV6-5 | many | TGTGCCAGCTCAGAAGGCGACTACGAGCAGTACTTC | CASSEGDYEQYF
TRBJ2-2 | . | TRBV7-2 | . | TGTGCCAGCAGCTTACCCGGGGGGGAGCTGTTTTTT | CASSLPGGELFF
TRBJ2-7 | TRBD2 | TRBV7-2 | . | TGTGCCAGCAGCGGGACTAGCGGGAGTTCCTACGAGCAGTACTTC | CASSGTSGSSYEQYF
TRBJ1-4 | . | TRBV4-1 | . | TGCGCCAGCAGCCAAAGCGTGGGGGTAGCAGAGGAAAAACTGTTTTTT | CASSQSVGVAEEKLFF
TRBJ2-7 | TRBD1 | TRBV6-5 | . | TGTGCCAGCAGGGCCGGGACAGGGGTATACGAGCAGTACTTC | CASRAGTGVYEQYF
TRBJ2-2 | . | TRBV7-9 | . | TGTGCCAGCATGGATTCACCGAAGGCCCCAACCGGGGAGCTGTTTTTT | CASMDSPKAPTGELFF
TRBJ2-5 | . | TRBV7-2 | . | TGTGCCAGCAGCTTAGACAGGGATGGCCAAGAGACCCAGTACTTC | CASSLDRDGQETQYF
TRBJ2-1 | . | TRBV18 | . | TGTGCCAGCTCACCAGTCAATGAGCAGTTCTTC | CASSPVNEQFF
TRBJ2-3 | TRBD2 | TRBV5-1 | . | TGCGCCAGCAGCCAAGGACTAGCGGGAGTAACAGATACGCAGTATTTT | CASSQGLAGVTDTQYF
TRBJ1-3 | . | TRBV9 | . | TGTGCCAGCAGCGTAACTCCCGCCCCTGGCGATAAAGGAAACACCATATATTTT | CASSVTPAPGDKGNTIYF
TRBJ2-1 | . | TRBV2 | . | TGTGCCAGCAGCGCGTTCCGAGGCAATGAGCAGTTCTTC | CASSAFRGNEQFF
TRBJ1-1 | . | TRBV18 | few | TGTGCCAGCTCACCCCCCGGGAACACTGAAGCTTTCTTT | CASSPPGNTEAFF
TRBJ2-3 | . | TRBV7-9 | . | TGTGCCAGCAGCCCTGGTGGCCCCCCAGATACGCAGTATTTT | CASSPGGPPDTQYF
TRBJ2-5 | TRBD1 | TRBV5-1 | once | TGCGCCAGCGGCAGACAGGGAGAGGTAGAGACCCAGTACTTC | CASGRQGEVETQYF
TRBJ2-1 | . | TRBV7-9 | . | TGTGCCAGCACCACCACACCCCTCGAGGGGGTGGGTGAGCAGTTCTTC | CASTTTPLEGVGEQFF
TRBJ1-4 | . | TRBV5-1 | . | TGCGCCAGCAGCTTAGTAAGACCCCGGGAAAAACTGTTTTTT | CASSLVRPREKLFF
TRBJ2-1 | . | TRBV5-4 | . | TGTGCCAGCGGTGGGGTGGGAAATGAGCAGTTCTTC | CASGGVGNEQFF
TRBJ2-7 | . | TRBV9 | . | TGTGCCAGCAGCGTGGGTACGGGGGGCGAGATCTACGAGCAGTACTTC | CASSVGTGGEIYEQYF
TRBJ1-4 | . | TRBV2 | . | TGTGCCAGCAGTGAATACGGGGCTACCCTCGGAAAACTGTTTTTT | CASSEYGATLGKLFF
TRBJ2-3 | . | TRBV5-8 | . | TGTGCCAGCAGCTTGACAGATACGCAGTATTTT | CASSLTDTQYF
TRBJ2-7 | . | TRBV9 | . | TGTGCCAGCAGCGTAGACGAGAGCCGGGGTGAGCAGTACTTC | CASSVDESRGEQYF
TRBJ2-3 | . | TRBV4-2 | . | TGTGCCAGCAGCCAAGATTTACTAGCCGCAGATACGCAGTATTTT | CASSQDLLAADTQYF
TRBJ2-5 | TRBD1 | TRBV9 | . | TGTGCCAGCAGCGTAGCTCCCGGGACAGGAGGGGTTCAAGAGACCCAGTACTTC | CASSVAPGTGGVQETQYF
TRBJ2-3 | . | TRBV2 | . | TGTGCCAGCAGTGAAGCAAGGGGAGATACGCAGTATTTT | CASSEARGDTQYF
TRBJ1-4 | . | TRBV7-9 | . | TGTGCCAGCAGCCCCCGATGGGGGGTCGGGGAAAAACTGTTTTTT | CASSPRWGVGEKLFF
TRBJ1-2 | TRBD1 | TRBV5-1 | . | TGCGCCAGCAGCTTGGACAGGGGCCATGGCTACACCTTC | CASSLDRGHGYTF
TRBJ1-3 | . | TRBV4-2 | . | TGTGCCAGCAGCCAGGGTGGAAACACCATATATTTT | CASSQGGNTIYF
TRBJ2-7 | TRBD2 | TRBV7-2 | . | TGTGCCAGCACCCCAAAAGGGGGACTAGCTTTCGAGCAGTACTTC | CASTPKGGLAFEQYF
TRBJ1-5 | . | TRBV7-9 | . | TGTGCCAGCAGCCGTCCTGGGAATCAGCCCCAGCATTTT | CASSRPGNQPQHF
TRBJ2-5 | . | TRBV30 | . | TGTGCCTGGAGTGGACAGCAAGAGACCCAGTACTTC | CAWSGQQETQYF
TRBJ2-7 | TRBD2 | TRBV19 | . | TGTGCCAGTAGCCTTCAAGGCGGGAGCTCCTACGAGCAGTACTTC | CASSLQGGSSYEQYF
TRBJ1-3 | . | TRBV28 | . | TGTGCCAGCAGCACGCGGACCGAGGGAAACACCATATATTTT | CASSTRTEGNTIYF
TRBJ2-1 | . | TRBV29-1 | . | TGCAGCGTGCAGGGTAGCGCCTTACTCTACAATGAGCAGTTCTTC | CSVQGSALLYNEQFF
TRBJ2-2 | . | TRBV15 | . | TGTGCCACCAGTCCCCGGCGGGGCAGCGGGGAGCTGTTTTTT | CATSPRRGSGELFF
TRBJ2-7 | . | TRBV4-1 | . | TGCGCCAGCAGCCGGCCGGGGAGCCTAACCTCCTACGAGCAGTACTTC | CASSRPGSLTSYEQYF
TRBJ2-5 | . | TRBV7-9 | . | TGTGCCAGCGAGCGGGAGACCCAGTACTTC | CASERETQYF
TRBJ2-1 | TRBD2 | TRBV7-3 | . | TGTGCCAGCAGCTTCGGCGGGAGGACCTTTGGTGAGCAGTTCTTC | CASSFGGRTFGEQFF
TRBJ2-3 | . | TRBV2 | . | TGTGCCAGCAGTGAAGGGGTCTATACGCAGTATTTT | CASSEGVYTQYF
TRBJ1-4 | TRBD1 | TRBV19 | . | TGTGCCAGTAGCTTGGACAGGTTACCTAATGAAAAACTGTTTTTT | CASSLDRLPNEKLFF
TRBJ1-1 | . | TRBV5-4 | few | TGTGCCAGCAGCTTCGACCGGAACACTGAAGCTTTCTTT | CASSFDRNTEAFF
TRBJ2-7 | . | TRBV10-3 | . | TGTGCCATCAGGCGGGACAACTCCTACGAGCAGTACTTC | CAIRRDNSYEQYF
TRBJ2-4 | . | TRBV28 | . | TGTGCCTCTTGGTCAGGGGCCCAGGGGAACATTCAGTACTTC | CASWSGAQGNIQYF
TRBJ2-3 | . | TRBV28 | . | TGTGCCAGCAGTTTAGGGCAATCGCAGTATTTT | CASSLGQSQYF
TRBJ2-1 | TRBD2 | TRBV7-9 | once | TGTGCCAGCAGCGGACTAGCGGGCCACTACAATGAGCAGTTCTTC | CASSGLAGHYNEQFF
TRBJ1-4 | . | TRBV28 | once | TGTGCCAGCAGTTTATCCAGGACAGTCCGAAAACTGTTTTTT | CASSLSRTVRKLFF
TRBJ2-7 | . | TRBV7-9 | . | TGTGCCAGCAGCGCCGGGGGATCCGAGCAGTACTTC | CASSAGGSEQYF
TRBJ2-2 | . | TRBV7-3 | once | TGTGCCAGCAGCCCGGATGCGAACACCGGGGAGCTGTTTTTT | CASSPDANTGELFF